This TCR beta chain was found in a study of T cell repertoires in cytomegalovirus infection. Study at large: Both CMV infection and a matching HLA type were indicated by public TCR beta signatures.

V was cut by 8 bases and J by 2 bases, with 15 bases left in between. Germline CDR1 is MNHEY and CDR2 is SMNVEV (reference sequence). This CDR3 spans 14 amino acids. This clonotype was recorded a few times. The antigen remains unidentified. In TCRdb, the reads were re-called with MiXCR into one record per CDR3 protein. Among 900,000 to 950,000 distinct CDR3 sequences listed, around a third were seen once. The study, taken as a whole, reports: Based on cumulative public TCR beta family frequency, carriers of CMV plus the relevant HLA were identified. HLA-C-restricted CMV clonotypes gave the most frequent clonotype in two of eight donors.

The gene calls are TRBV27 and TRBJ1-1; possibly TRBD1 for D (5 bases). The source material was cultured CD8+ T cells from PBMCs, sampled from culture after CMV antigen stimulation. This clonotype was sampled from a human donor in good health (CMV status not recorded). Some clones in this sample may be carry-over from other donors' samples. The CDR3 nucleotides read TGTGCCAGCTCGTTCTGGGGGGTAAACACTGAAGCTTTCTTT. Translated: CASSFWGVNTEAFF.